The 15 T cell receptor beta chains below come from one sample, sequenced in a study of T cell responses to AZD1222 COVID-19 vaccine. Using immunoSEQ multiplex PCR, the repertoire was profiled, and TCRdb retains in-frame clones only, with some absent. The table has 150,000 or so clones, 90% to 95% seen once. This specimen consisted of peripheral blood, obtained 28 days after the second AZD1222 dose. Receptors originate from an adult who received the AZD1222 COVID-19 vaccine.

The rearrangement uses TRBV4-3 and TRBJ2-5; D uncertain. This CDR3 spans 14 amino acids. Germline V gene lookup returns CDR1 LGHNA and CDR2 YSLEER. Trimming cost V 0 bases and J 4 bases, with 9 bases left between them. The CDR3 DNA is TGCGCCAGCAGCCAAGAAAGAACCGGAGAGACCCAGTACTTC. Translated, it gives CASSQERTGETQYF.

The chain combines TRBV27 with TRBJ2-1, with D perhaps matching TRBD2 (6 bases). Germline V gene data show CDR1 as MNHEY and CDR2 as SMNVEV (reference sequence). This CDR3 is built from 18 residues. V was cut by 5 bases and J by 0 bases, with 20 bases left in between. The CDR3 nucleotides are TGTGCCAGCAGTCCCCCGCGGGGCGGTAGGAGCTCCTACAATGAGCAGTTCTTC. Its protein product is CASSPPRGGRSSYNEQFF.

The V call is TRBV30, the J call TRBJ2-7, with 8 positions matching TRBD2. J gave up 13 bases and V 1 base, and 9 bases lay outside the gene matches. In germline, CDR1 is GTSNPN, CDR2 SVGIG (reference sequence). The CDR3 length is 12 residues. CDR3 nucleotide sequence: TGTGCCTGGAGTGAGTCAAGCGGGAGACCCTACTTC. As protein: CAWSESSGRPYF.

The chain carries TRBV29-1 and TRBJ1-1, with a tentative D call TRBD1 (6 bases). The V and J ends lost 2 bases and 2 bases respectively, with 9 bases between them. Germline V gene data show CDR1 as SQVTM and CDR2 as ANQGSEA. This CDR3 region has 13 residues. The CDR3 nucleotides read TGCAGCGTTGAATCAGGGGTTAACACTGAAGCTTTCTTT. Amino acids: CSVESGVNTEAFF.

The chain combines TRBV14 with TRBJ2-1; 9 bases fit TRBD1. Losses at the gene ends were 3 bases for V and 4 bases for J; bases not matched to a gene: 4. This CDR3 has 15 residues. Germline V lookup: CDR1 SGHDN, CDR2 FVKESK. As DNA, the CDR3 is TGTGCCAGCAGCCAGGTACAGGGGGCTTACAATGAGCAGTTCTTC. As protein: CASSQVQGAYNEQFF.

This clone was recorded once. The chain links TRBV15 to TRBJ2-1; D could derive from TRBD1 or TRBD2 (5 bases each). CDR1 is LNHNV, CDR2 YYDKDF, per germline (reference sequence). This CDR3 spans 17 amino acids. Trimming left V 4 bases short and J 0 bases short, with 16 bases between. This CDR3 reads CATSNRGDPFSYNEQFF. CDR3 DNA sequence: TGTGCCACCAGCAATCGAGGGGACCCATTCTCCTACAATGAGCAGTTCTTC.

The chain is built from TRBV13 and TRBJ2-1; 10 bases fit TRBD1. Germline V gene data show CDR1 as PRHDT and CDR2 as FYEKMQ (reference sequence). The CDR3 sequence is 16 residues long. The trim removed 6 bases at V and 7 bases at J, leaving 12 bases unmatched. The CDR3, as DNA: TGTGCCAGCAGGGACCCGGGACAGGGGAATAGGAATGAGCAGTTCTTC. It is translated as CASRDPGQGNRNEQFF.

This chain uses TRBV9 with TRBJ2-1; 7 bases agree with TRBD1. Germline V CDR1 and CDR2: SGDLS, YYNGEE. V shed 3 bases and J 6 bases; nucleotides not matched to a gene: 12. The CDR3 has 16 residues. CDR3: CASSETGDRAFNEQFF. CDR3 bases: TGTGCCAGCAGCGAAACAGGGGACCGAGCGTTCAATGAGCAGTTCTTC.

This chain joins TRBV6-7 and TRBJ2-1; 10 nucleotides line up with TRBD1. TRBV6-7 counts as an open reading frame of uncertain function. The ends lost 6 bases at V and 0 bases at J; junction bases unmatched: 8. The CDR3 is made up of 17 amino acids. The CDR3 DNA reads TGTGCCAGCAGGTCCGGGACAGGGGAGAGCTCCTACAATGAGCAGTTCTTC. It translates to CASRSGTGESSYNEQFF.

A few counts support this clone. The chain joins TRBV15 to TRBJ2-7; D may be TRBD1 or TRBD2 (5 bases each). The V gene's germline CDR1 is LNHNV and CDR2 YYDKDF (reference sequence). The CDR3 totals 16 residues. V lost 0 bases and J lost 2, with 14 bases in between. The CDR3 nucleotides are TGTGCCACCAGCAGAGAAGCAGGGACCGGGCCCTACGAGCAGTACTTC. Its protein is CATSREAGTGPYEQYF.

The chain employs TRBV19 and TRBJ2-7, with 7 bases fitting TRBD2. Losses at the gene ends were 3 bases for V and 6 bases for J; bases not matched to a gene: 2. There are 12 residues in the CDR3. Germline V gives CDR1 LNHDA, CDR2 SQIVND (reference sequence). CDR3 coding DNA: TGTGCCAGTAGTATGGGGGGGTCCGAGCAGTACTTC. This gives the protein CASSMGGSEQYF.

The chain recombines TRBV28 with TRBJ2-3; D gene ambiguous. This CDR3 has 14 residues. CDR1 and CDR2 from the germline V gene are MDHEN and SYDVKM. V lost 6 bases, J lost 5 bases, and 15 bases lay in between. The CDR3 nucleotides are TGTGCCAGCAGCTCCCCCGGTGGGTTAGATACGCAGTATTTT. Translated, it gives CASSSPGGLDTQYF.

The sample holds a few counts of this clone. The chain combines TRBV6-5 with TRBJ1-4; D perhaps matches TRBD1 (6 bases). The germline gives CDR1 MNHEY, CDR2 SVGAGI. With 6 bases removed from V and 6 bases from J, the gap between germline ends came to 14 bases. The CDR3 contains 14 residues. The CDR3 nucleotides read TGTGCCAGCAGCGACCAGGGGTGGGATGAAAAACTGTTTTTT. It codes for CASSDQGWDEKLFF.

The chain uses TRBV7-9 and TRBJ1-1; possibly TRBD1 for D (5 bases). V shed 5 bases and J shed 11 bases, with 36 bases lying between them. The CDR3 is 19 amino acids. Germline V gene sequence: CDR1 SEHNR, CDR2 FQNEAQ (reference sequence). The CDR3 DNA follows: TGTGCCAGCAGCCCCCCCGTTCGGAGGCCAGAGGGGAGCACATGGATGGCTTTCTTT. Translated: CASSPPVRRPEGSTWMAFF.

This clone appeared once. A junction end diverges from the germline sequence, so it may reflect a read error. The chain recombines TRBV11-2 with TRBJ2-5, with D perhaps being TRBD1 or TRBD2 (5 bases each). Germline CDR1 SGHAT, CDR2 FQNNGV. This CDR3 comprises 14 residues. This CDR3 is CASSVTGTEPGRDF. Here the CDR3 DNA reads TGTGCCAGCAGCGTAACCGGGACGGAACCCGGTAGAGACTTC.